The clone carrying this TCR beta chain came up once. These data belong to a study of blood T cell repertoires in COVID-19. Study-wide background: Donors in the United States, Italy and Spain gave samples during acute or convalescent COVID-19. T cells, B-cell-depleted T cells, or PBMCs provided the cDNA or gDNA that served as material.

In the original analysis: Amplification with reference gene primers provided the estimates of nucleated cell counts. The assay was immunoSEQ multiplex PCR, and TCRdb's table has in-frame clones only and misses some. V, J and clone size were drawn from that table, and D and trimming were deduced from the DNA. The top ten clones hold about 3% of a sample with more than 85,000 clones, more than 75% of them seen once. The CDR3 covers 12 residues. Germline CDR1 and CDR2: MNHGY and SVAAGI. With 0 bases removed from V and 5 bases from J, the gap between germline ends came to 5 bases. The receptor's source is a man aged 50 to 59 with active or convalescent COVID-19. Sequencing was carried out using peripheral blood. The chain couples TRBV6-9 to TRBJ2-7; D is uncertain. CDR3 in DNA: TGTGCCAGCAGTTATTCGAGGCACGAGCAGTACTTC. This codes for CASSYSRHEQYF.